This T cell receptor beta chain was captured by sequencing in a study of blood T cell repertoires in COVID-19. The overall study: Specimens from acute and convalescent COVID-19 originated in the United States, Italy and Spain. PBMCs, B-cell-depleted T cells, or T cells were the source of the cDNA or gDNA that made up the material.

The length of the CDR3 is 14 residues. CDR1 is SGHDN, CDR2 FVKESK, per germline. With 2 bases removed from V and 6 bases from J, the gap between germline ends came to 13 bases. Original analysis: Nucleated cell number was recorded as an estimate derived from reference gene primer amplification. Produced via immunoSEQ multiplex PCR; TCRdb's table is partial and in-frame only. V and J calls and clone size are as listed in that table; D and trimming were resolved from the DNA. The sample has 150,000 to 200,000 clones; 80% to 95% are singletons. Source material: peripheral blood. The receptor comes from a woman in her fifties or sixties with acute or convalescent COVID-19. The rearrangement uses TRBV14 and TRBJ1-1, with D unresolved. The CDR3 sequence: CASSQKNGRAEAFF. The CDR3 nucleotides read TGTGCCAGCAGCCAAAAGAATGGGAGGGCTGAAGCTTTCTTT.